Below, one T cell receptor beta chain is given with its context. Its antigen is still unknown. This sample was taken from a study of identical twins. This CDR3 has 13 residues. Germline CDR1 and CDR2: SGHTA and FQGNSA. Trimming took off 4 bases at V and 3 bases at J, with 9 bases between the two ends. It was template switching that added a universal primer site, and there were unique molecular identifiers on the cDNA. TCRdb processed the 5' RACE reads anew with MiXCR; each CDR3 protein has one entry. Here the sample spans hundreds of thousands of distinct CDR3 sequences, around 6% being singletons. Study-level points and caveats: Zero-insertion analyses might be partly confounded by invariant T cells like MAIT and iNKT. Conclusions came from cross-sectional statistical analysis, not from following the same donors. Insertions ran lower in abundant cord blood beta clonotypes, though not in memory repertoires.

This receptor was obtained from a man aged 18 to 30 in good health. The genes are TRBV7-2 and TRBJ1-2; D unresolved. Sequenced input: naive T cells sorted from blood. CDR3 nucleotide sequence: TGTGCCAGCAGCTCTAACGGGTACTATGGCTACACCTTC. Translating gives CASSSNGYYGYTF.